This T cell receptor (beta chain) came from a study of T-cell memory formation after mild COVID-19. Study-wide findings and caveats: A second wave of clones peaked on day 37, and their SARS-CoV-2 specificity went unconfirmed.

Trimming removed 2 bases at V and 5 bases at J, with 10 bases between. Per the germline V gene, CDR1 is LNHDA and CDR2 is SQIVND (reference sequence). The CDR3 consists of 13 residues. This clonotype showed up just a few times. Its specificity is not known. Via MiXCR, TCRdb re-called the 5' RACE reads, giving one row per CDR3 protein. The sample records 50,000 to 60,000 distinct CDR3 sequences, around a quarter being singletons. V gene TRBV19 combines with J gene TRBJ2-7, with D perhaps TRBD1 (5 bases). The TCR was taken from a man younger than 30 who had mild COVID-19 (a few samples of this study predate the infection). Cell type and time point are not known. Sequenced material: PBMCs or a T cell subset sorted from them (not recorded which). CDR3 protein: CASSITQGHEQYF. The DNA of the CDR3 is TGTGCCAGTAGTATAACTCAGGGCCACGAGCAGTACTTC.